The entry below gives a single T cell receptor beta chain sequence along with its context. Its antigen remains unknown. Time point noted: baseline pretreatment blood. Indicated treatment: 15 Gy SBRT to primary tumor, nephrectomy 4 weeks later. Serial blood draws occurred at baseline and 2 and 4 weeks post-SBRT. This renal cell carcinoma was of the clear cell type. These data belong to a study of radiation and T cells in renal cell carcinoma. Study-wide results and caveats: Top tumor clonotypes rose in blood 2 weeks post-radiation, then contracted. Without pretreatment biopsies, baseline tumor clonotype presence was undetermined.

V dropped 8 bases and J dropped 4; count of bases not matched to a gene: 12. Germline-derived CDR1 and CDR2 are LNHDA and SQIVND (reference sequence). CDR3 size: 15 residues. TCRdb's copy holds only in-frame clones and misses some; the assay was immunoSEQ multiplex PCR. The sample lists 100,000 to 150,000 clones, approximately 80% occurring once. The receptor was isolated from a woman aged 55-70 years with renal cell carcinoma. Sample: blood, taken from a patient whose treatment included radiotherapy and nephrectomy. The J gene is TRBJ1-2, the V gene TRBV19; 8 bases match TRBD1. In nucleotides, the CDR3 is TGTGCCAGTCTGTCCATCGGACAGGGCGGCTATGGCTACACCTTC. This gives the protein CASLSIGQGGYGYTF. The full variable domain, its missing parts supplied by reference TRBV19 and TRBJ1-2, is DGGITQSPKYLFRKEGQNVTLSCEQNLNHDAMYWYRQDPGQGLRLIYYSQIVNDFQKGDIAEGYSVSREKKESFPLTVTSAQKNPTAFYLCASLSIGQGGYGYTFGSGTRLTVV.